These T cell receptor beta chains were read from a single sample in a study of siplizumab effects on memory and regulatory T cells. The repertoire was sequenced with immunoSEQ multiplex PCR; TCRdb's copy has only in-frame clones and lacks some. The data contain roughly 1,200 clones, about 73% of them singletons. Sequencing was carried out using TEMRA CD8+ T cells sorted from blood. Source of these receptors: a human donor in good health. CDR3s leave out the opening cysteine and the closing phenylalanine or tryptophan. Rows give clone size only sometimes, using once, few, many, or a class for an expanded clone.

CDR3 protein: ARVNNRGGY
V gene: TRBV7-8
clone size: few
J gene: TRBJ2-5

CDR3 protein: ASSYVFGDEQF
V gene: TRBV6-5
clone size: .
J gene: TRBJ2-1

CDR3 protein: ASSLRSGFLYEQY
V gene: TRBV28
clone size: once
J gene: TRBJ2-7

CDR3 protein: ASRDKIGGSYNEQF
V gene: TRBV11-2
clone size: few
J gene: TRBJ2-1

CDR3 protein: ASSIVLATNEKLF
V gene: TRBV19
clone size: .
J gene: TRBJ1-4

CDR3 protein: ASSYLLAGPTDTQY
V gene: TRBV28
clone size: few
J gene: TRBJ2-3

CDR3 protein: AMAVGDLKVDQETQY
V gene: TRBV2
clone size: .
J gene: TRBJ2-5

CDR3 protein: ASSIVAGVPQETQY
V gene: TRBV19
clone size: .
J gene: TRBJ2-5

CDR3 protein: ASSLTDNNEKLF
V gene: TRBV7-5
clone size: .
J gene: TRBJ1-4

CDR3 protein: ARVNNRGGY
V gene: TRBV7-5
clone size: .
J gene: TRBJ2-5

CDR3 protein: ASSLYLVTGSFAQY
V gene: TRBV28
clone size: few
J gene: TRBJ2-3

CDR3 protein: ASSLLIAEDTGELF
V gene: TRBV27
clone size: .
J gene: TRBJ2-2

CDR3 protein: ASSDLLAGEETQY
V gene: TRBV11-1
clone size: .
J gene: TRBJ2-5

CDR3 protein: ASSLQGLGHYGYT
V gene: TRBV7-9
clone size: .
J gene: TRBJ1-2

CDR3 protein: ASSYSGLAGELF
V gene: TRBV6-5
clone size: .
J gene: TRBJ2-2

CDR3 protein: ASSVVGPGQGADGYT
V gene: TRBV9
clone size: .
J gene: TRBJ1-2

CDR3 protein: ASSIQGSEQY
V gene: TRBV7-8
clone size: once
J gene: TRBJ2-7

CDR3 protein: ASSSRQDGNYEQY
V gene: TRBV28
clone size: .
J gene: TRBJ2-7

CDR3 protein: ASSDGTGAYTEAF
V gene: TRBV10-1
clone size: .
J gene: TRBJ1-1

CDR3 protein: ASSTQGEGIYGYT
V gene: TRBV7-9
clone size: .
J gene: TRBJ1-2

CDR3 protein: ASSYSGRDYEQY
V gene: TRBV4-1
clone size: .
J gene: TRBJ2-7

CDR3 protein: SVPLLAGLYNEQF
V gene: TRBV29-1
clone size: .
J gene: TRBJ2-1

CDR3 protein: ASSPGTSGRPGELF
V gene: TRBV9
clone size: .
J gene: TRBJ2-2

CDR3 protein: ASSLSTGYNQPQH
V gene: TRBV7-8
clone size: few
J gene: TRBJ1-5

CDR3 protein: ASSITRSTVYEQY
V gene: TRBV19
clone size: .
J gene: TRBJ2-7

CDR3 protein: ASSPPRGGNTEAF
V gene: TRBV18
clone size: .
J gene: TRBJ1-1

CDR3 protein: ASSPLGREGEQF
V gene: TRBV7-6
clone size: .
J gene: TRBJ2-1

CDR3 protein: ASSPGPGELF
V gene: TRBV7-2
clone size: .
J gene: TRBJ2-2

CDR3 protein: ASSLAVAGSSTDTQY
V gene: TRBV9
clone size: .
J gene: TRBJ2-3

CDR3 protein: ASSESSGSTDTQY
V gene: TRBV6-1
clone size: .
J gene: TRBJ2-3

CDR3 protein: ASSLDSATGRYGYT
V gene: TRBV5-4
clone size: .
J gene: TRBJ1-2

CDR3 protein: ASSPPAFRRVYEQY
V gene: TRBV28
clone size: .
J gene: TRBJ2-7

CDR3 protein: ASRPYQPQH
V gene: TRBV27
clone size: medium-sized
J gene: TRBJ1-5

CDR3 protein: ASSSETDSYNEQF
V gene: TRBV11-2
clone size: once
J gene: TRBJ2-1

CDR3 protein: ASSLGWSQGNTEAF
V gene: TRBV28
clone size: large
J gene: TRBJ1-1

CDR3 protein: ASGLVYLDREKDTQY
V gene: TRBV12-5
clone size: .
J gene: TRBJ2-3

CDR3 protein: ASSQDSGRSSYEQY
V gene: TRBV4-1
clone size: .
J gene: TRBJ2-7

CDR3 protein: AWSVAAISYNEQF
V gene: TRBV30
clone size: few
J gene: TRBJ2-1

CDR3 protein: ASSLGTEAYYEQY
V gene: TRBV11-2
clone size: .
J gene: TRBJ2-7

CDR3 protein: ASRAILSYEQY
V gene: TRBV5-1
clone size: .
J gene: TRBJ2-7

CDR3 protein: SVLGTDYGYT
V gene: TRBV29-1
clone size: .
J gene: TRBJ1-2

CDR3 protein: ASSSREGPYEQY
V gene: TRBV4-2
clone size: .
J gene: TRBJ2-7

CDR3 protein: ASRKQGASQPQH
V gene: TRBV19
clone size: .
J gene: TRBJ1-5

CDR3 protein: ASSSRLAGGTDTQY
V gene: TRBV27
clone size: .
J gene: TRBJ2-3

CDR3 protein: ASSDAKTQY
V gene: TRBV9
clone size: .
J gene: TRBJ2-5

CDR3 protein: ASPLDRGSEVDEQF
V gene: TRBV7-9
clone size: .
J gene: TRBJ2-1

CDR3 protein: ATSDGRIAGYNEQF
V gene: TRBV15
clone size: .
J gene: TRBJ2-1

CDR3 protein: ASSQERQGAHEQY
V gene: TRBV4-2
clone size: .
J gene: TRBJ2-7

CDR3 protein: AWNGGFEQF
V gene: TRBV30
clone size: .
J gene: TRBJ2-1